This is a list of T cell receptor beta chains from one sample in a study of OX40 agonist ivuxolimab in advanced cancers. The method was immunoSEQ multiplex PCR; TCRdb's version includes in-frame clones alone and lacks a portion of them. Among 15,000 to 20,000 clones listed, 70% to 85% were seen once. Source: CD4+ or CD8+ T cells sorted from blood, taken in a trial of the OX40 agonist ivuxolimab. These TCRs come from an adult with an advanced solid tumor such as melanoma, head and neck, liver or kidney cancer. Both conserved end residues are part of each CDR3. A D gene is named only where the DNA matches it firmly. Where a row states a size, it is once, few, many or the class of an expanded clone; other rows omit it.

abundance	v_gene	j_gene	d_gene	CDR3aa	CDR3nt
-	TRBV28	TRBJ2-3	-	CASSLYRESTDTQYF	TGTGCCAGCAGTTTGTACAGGGAGAGCACAGATACGCAGTATTTT
-	TRBV4-1	TRBJ2-1	-	CASSYRLSGNEQFF	TGCGCCAGCAGCTACCGACTCTCCGGCAATGAGCAGTTCTTC
-	TRBV5-8	TRBJ1-6	-	CASSLRWENSYNSPLHF	TGTGCCAGCAGCTTGAGGTGGGAAAACTCCTATAATTCACCCCTCCACTTT
-	TRBV7-2	TRBJ2-1	TRBD2	CASSTLAGGLNEQFF	TGTGCCAGCAGCACTCTAGCGGGAGGTCTCAATGAGCAGTTCTTC
-	TRBV4-3	TRBJ2-7	TRBD1	CASSQDRLQGDYEQYF	TGCGCCAGCAGCCAAGATCGTCTGCAGGGGGACTACGAGCAGTACTTC
-	TRBV28	TRBJ2-1	TRBD2	CASSLGTSGSDEQFF	TGTGCCAGCAGTTTAGGGACTAGCGGGAGTGATGAGCAGTTCTTC
-	TRBV7-9	TRBJ2-2	-	CASSQYLSGAGELFF	TGTGCCAGCAGTCAGTACCTATCGGGCGCCGGGGAGCTGTTTTTT
-	TRBV6-1	TRBJ1-6	TRBD1	CASMDRGLGELHF	TGTGCCAGCATGGACAGGGGGCTTGGAGAACTCCACTTT
-	TRBV7-4	TRBJ2-7	TRBD2	CASSLGGRGREKSYEQYF	TGTGCCAGCAGCTTAGGAGGGAGGGGCAGGGAGAAGTCCTACGAGCAGTACTTC
-	TRBV6-5	TRBJ1-1	TRBD1	CASSYPGTGGTEAFF	TGTGCCAGCAGTTACCCCGGGACAGGGGGCACTGAAGCTTTCTTT
-	TRBV9	TRBJ2-7	TRBD1	CASSYGTGDFEQYF	TGTGCCAGCAGTTACGGGACAGGGGATTTCGAGCAGTACTTC
-	TRBV19	TRBJ1-2	TRBD1	CASSDRTGGNYGYTF	TGTGCCAGTAGTGACAGGACAGGGGGGAACTATGGCTACACCTTC
-	TRBV4-3	TRBJ2-7	TRBD2	CASSQQLAATYEQYF	TGCGCCAGCAGCCAACAACTAGCGGCCACCTACGAGCAGTACTTC
-	TRBV6-5	TRBJ2-3	-	CASSFGTDTQYF	TGTGCCAGCAGTTTTGGGACAGATACGCAGTATTTT
few	TRBV19	TRBJ2-7	TRBD1	CASSPAGQGAYEQYF	TGTGCCAGTAGTCCGGCGGGGCAGGGGGCTTACGAGCAGTACTTC
once	TRBV5-4	TRBJ2-1	TRBD2	CASSPSGSSYNEQFF	TGTGCCAGCAGCCCCAGCGGGAGTTCCTACAATGAGCAGTTCTTC
medium-sized	TRBV27	TRBJ1-1	-	CASSSGSPNTEAFF	TGTGCCAGCAGCTCCGGCAGTCCCAACACTGAAGCTTTCTTT
-	TRBV11-2	TRBJ1-1	-	CASRGESSSLGTEAFF	TGTGCCAGCAGGGGGGAGAGCTCCTCGTTAGGCACTGAAGCTTTCTTT
-	TRBV19	TRBJ2-7	-	CASSIGGVGYEQYF	TGTGCCAGTAGTATTGGAGGAGTCGGCTACGAGCAGTACTTC
-	TRBV4-1	TRBJ2-1	-	CASSTSLDEQFF	TGCGCCAGCAGCACCTCCCTTGATGAGCAGTTCTTC
-	TRBV7-9	TRBJ2-2	TRBD2	CASSSTSGEGTGELFF	TGTGCCAGCAGCTCAACTAGCGGGGAGGGCACCGGGGAGCTGTTTTTT
once	TRBV7-9	TRBJ2-1	-	CASSLGLNEQFF	TGTGCCAGCAGCTTAGGGTTAAATGAGCAGTTCTTC